This T cell receptor (beta chain) was captured by sequencing in a study of PD-1 blockade in classical Hodgkin lymphoma. Study observations and caveats: Any patient who commenced nivolumab under 1 year after ASCT was excluded. Reports indicated that newly diagnosed patients had lower baseline TCR diversity than healthy donors did.

All patients relapsed after autologous stem cell transplantation, and brentuximab vedotin exposure varied. The CDR3 sequence is 13 residues long. V was cut by 8 bases and J by 9 bases, with 17 bases left in between. Germline CDR1 reads SNHLY; CDR2 reads FYNNEI. The table came from immunoSEQ multiplex PCR; TCRdb's copy has only in-frame clones and leaves some out. The sample shows tens of thousands of clones, 89% of them seen only once. With regard to this clone: The antigen is not known.

The origin of this receptor is a human donor with classical Hodgkin lymphoma. The chain employs TRBV2 and TRBJ2-1; TRBD1 might be the D (5 bases). The starting material was peripheral blood mononuclear cells (PBMCs), obtained before the second cycle of nivolumab. CDR3 in DNA: TGTGCCAGCTTCGATATTGGGGCCGGTGAGCAGTTCTTC. Translated, it gives CASFDIGAGEQFF.